Following are 20 T cell receptor beta chains from one sample sequenced in a study of metastatic and nonmetastatic thyroid tumors (dated by TCRdb to 2020 to 2022). No treatment had been received by any patient before thyroid surgery. The library relied on PCR. The sequencing machine was an Illumina HiSeq 4000. TCRdb cleaned the public reads at Q25 with fastp, built clones with MiXCR and kept in-frame beta chains. Across this sample there are roughly 93,000 clones, with 9.5% to 15% seen only once. Of the sample, about 11% falls within the top ten clones. The source material was blood. These receptors all come from a female donor with papillary thyroid cancer or a benign thyroid nodule (not recorded which). Some clones in this sample may be carry-over from other donors' samples.

This clone was observed many times. The V call is TRBV20-1, the J call TRBJ2-3; 12 nucleotides match TRBD2. V was pared by 8 bases and J by 2 bases, with 2 bases of the junction left unmatched. In germline, CDR1 is DFQATT, CDR2 SNEGSKA (reference sequence). The CDR3 runs 13 residues. The CDR3 DNA is TGCAGTTGGACTAGCGGGAACACAGATACGCAGTATTTT. Protein: CSWTSGNTDTQYF.

This clone was recorded at least ten times. Just one base apart from a much larger clone, this may be a read error. V usage is TRBV28 and J usage is TRBJ2-6, with unresolved D. In germline, CDR1 is MDHEN, CDR2 SYDVKM. V lost 7 bases and J 0 bases, leaving 13 bases between the germline ends. CDR3 length equals 16 residues. DNA for the CDR3: TGTGCCAGCACCCCTTTCTCCAGCTCTGGGGCCAACGTCCTGACTTTC. Amino acid sequence: CASTPFSSSGANVLTF.

V gene TRBV28 combines with J gene TRBJ2-1; D gene unclear. V lost 1 base, J lost 4 bases, and 2 bases lay in between. The germline gives CDR1 MDHEN, CDR2 SYDVKM. The CDR3 contains 12 residues. CDR3 coding DNA: TGTGCCAGCAGTTTATTTTACAATGAGCAGTTCTTC. Protein product: CASSLFYNEQFF.

To note about this clone: A much larger clone differs by one base, so this may be a read error. Other nucleotide sequences in the sample specify the same CDR3. The chain joins TRBV9 to TRBJ1-1; D uncertain. The V gene's germline CDR1 is SGDLS and CDR2 YYNGEE. This CDR3 region has 13 residues. The V gene lost 3 bases and the J gene lost 8 bases, with 14 bases spanning the gap. As DNA, the CDR3 is TGTGCCAGCAGCGCCCGTTCGGGTTCCGAAGCTTTCTTT. It is translated as CASSARSGSEAFF. The variable domain in full, completed from reference TRBV9 and TRBJ1-1, reads DSGVTQTPKHLITATGQRVTLRCSPRSGDLSVYWYQQSLDQGLQFLIQYYNGEERAKGNILERFSAQQFPDLHSELNLSSLELGDSALYFCASSARSGSEAFFGQGTRLTVV.

This clone showed up many times. The rearrangement uses TRBV18 and TRBJ2-1; no firm D call. This CDR3 is 16 amino acids long. Trimming shortened V by 0 bases and J by 3 bases, and 12 bases separated the two germline ends. CDR1 KGHSH and CDR2 LQKENI come from the germline V gene. The DNA of the CDR3 is TGTGCCAGCTCACCACCACCGGGTCCACACTACAATGAGCAGTTCTTC. Residues: CASSPPPGPHYNEQFF.

Concerning this clone itself: This may arise from a read error, as a much more abundant clone is one base away. This sequence joins TRBV7-7 and TRBJ1-1, with D hard to call. There are 13 residues in the CDR3. The germline V gene encodes CDR1 SSHAT and CDR2 FNYEAQ (reference sequence). The CDR3 loop is CASSPEVGTEAFF. The DNA for the CDR3 is TGTGCTAGCAGCCCCGAAGTGGGAACTGAAGCTTTCTTT.

This clone was picked up many times. This chain links TRBV27 with TRBJ2-2; no clear D gene. In germline, CDR1 is MNHEY, CDR2 SMNVEV (reference sequence). This CDR3 is 15 amino acids long. The V end was cut by 3 bases, the J end by 4 bases, with 12 bases between. The CDR3 DNA reads as TGTGCCAGCAGTTTGGGCTTAGGGCGCACCGGGGAGCTGTTTTTT. Encoded protein: CASSLGLGRTGELFF.

In this sample, this clone turned up many times. This sequence joins TRBV2 and TRBJ2-7; 7 nucleotides match TRBD2. With V trimmed by 4 bases and J by 3 bases, 3 bases remained unmatched. This CDR3 region has 13 residues. Germline V CDR1 and CDR2: SNHLY, FYNNEI. The DNA of the CDR3 is TGTGCCAGCAGTGCAGGCGGGGGCTACGAGCAGTACTTC. Its translation: CASSAGGGYEQYF.

This clone was seen at least ten times. Relative to the germline gene, one junction end is altered; a read error may explain this. The rearrangement links TRBV11-2 to TRBJ2-3, with D uncertain. In germline, CDR1 is SGHAT, CDR2 FQNNGV. The CDR3 is made up of 15 amino acids. The CDR3 sequence: CASSLDPQSIDTQYF. The CDR3 nucleotides read TGTGCCAGCAGCTTAGACCCCCAGAGCATAGATACGCAGTATTTT.

This clone came up many times. This chain joins TRBV29-1 and TRBJ2-7, with 10 bases identical to TRBD1. In germline, CDR1 is SQVTM, CDR2 ANQGSEA. V gave up 5 bases and J gave up 3 bases; unmatched junction bases: 1. The CDR3 runs 12 residues. Here the CDR3 reads CSVRTGGYEQYF. DNA for the CDR3: TGCAGCGTTCGGACAGGGGGCTACGAGCAGTACTTC.

There are many counts of this clone. The chain has TRBV28 and TRBJ2-7; 7 bases agree with TRBD2. CDR3 length: 14 residues. Germline V CDR1 and CDR2: MDHEN, SYDVKM. J was trimmed by 7 bases and V by 6 bases; bases with no gene match: 12. The CDR3: CASRPTSGAMEQYF. DNA of the CDR3: TGTGCCAGCAGACCTACGAGCGGGGCGATGGAGCAGTACTTC. The entire variable domain, with the rest obtained from reference TRBV28 and TRBJ2-7, is as follows: DVKVTQSSRYLVKRTGEKVFLECVQDMDHENMFWYRQDPGLGLRLIYFSYDVKMKEKGDIPEGYSVSREKKERFSLILESASTNQTSMYLCASRPTSGAMEQYFGPGTRLTVT.

The table lists this clone with many counts. This chain links TRBV30 with TRBJ2-7; 15 nucleotides line up with TRBD2. J was trimmed by 5 bases and V by 4 bases; bases with no gene match: 9. Germline CDR1 and CDR2: GTSNPN and SVGIG (reference sequence). The CDR3 totals 16 residues. The CDR3 DNA follows: TGTGCCTGGATGCATTTCGGGACTAGCGGGAGGCACGAGCAGTACTTC. Protein product: CAWMHFGTSGRHEQYF.

This clone was counted at least ten times. The V and J genes are TRBV18 and TRBJ2-7; D ambiguous. V dropped 6 bases and J dropped 5 bases, with 11 bases sitting between them. Germline-derived CDR1 and CDR2 are KGHSH and LQKENI. The CDR3 has 12 amino acids. CDR3 sequence reads: CASSPTTDEQYF. The CDR3 region has the DNA TGTGCCAGCTCGCCTACCACCGACGAGCAGTACTTC.

The table lists this clone with a few counts. The CDR3 does not close with the conserved phenylalanine or tryptophan, likely indicating a read error. The DNA is left out, because the CDR3 cannot be placed on it with certainty; the CDR3 is given as TCRdb lists it. The chain combines TRBV9 with TRBJ1-2; the table assigns TRBD1, which was not confirmed against the DNA. Germline V gene data show CDR1 as SGDLS and CDR2 as YYNGEE. The CDR3 is 9 amino acids long, termini counted. CDR3 protein: CASSERGGG.

The sample holds a few counts of this clone. The rearrangement uses TRBV12-3 or TRBV12-4 and TRBJ2-1; possibly TRBD1 for D (6 bases). The V and J ends lost 4 bases and 15 bases respectively, with 22 bases between them. The CDR3 spans 14 residues. Here the CDR3 DNA reads TGTGCCAGCAGTTCCCACGCCTGGACAGAGATTTGGTTCTTC. It codes for CASSSHAWTEIWFF.

This clone occurred a few times. The CDR3 DNA sequence: TGTGCCAGCAGTACCCTGACATGGGGCAATGAGCAGTTCTTC. It translates to CASSTLTWGNEQFF. The V gene is TRBV6-2 or TRBV6-3, the J gene TRBJ2-1, with D unresolved. Deletions cut 5 bases from V and 6 bases from J, with 14 bases between. The CDR3 consists of 14 residues. Germline-derived CDR1 and CDR2 are MNHEY and SVGEGT.

This clone was counted between two and nine times. The J gene is TRBJ2-1, the V gene TRBV28, with 8 bases fitting TRBD1. Unmatched junction bases numbered 12, after V lost 7 bases and J lost 7 bases. The V gene's germline CDR1 is MDHEN and CDR2 SYDVKM. The CDR3 is 15 residues long. The CDR3 loop reads CASTLVTGGKNEQFF. CDR3 nucleotide sequence: TGTGCCAGCACCCTAGTAACAGGGGGGAAAAATGAGCAGTTCTTC.

This clone was recorded many times. V usage is TRBV30 and J usage is TRBJ1-2; 7 nucleotides line up with TRBD1. CDR1 and CDR2 from the germline V gene are GTSNPN and SVGIG (reference sequence). The V and J ends lost 3 bases and 4 bases, in that order; junction bases with no gene match: 8. The CDR3 has 14 amino acids. CDR3 amino acids: CAWRDDRVPYGYTF. DNA for the CDR3: TGTGCCTGGAGGGATGACAGGGTCCCCTATGGCTACACCTTC.

Many counts were recorded for this clone. V gene TRBV6-1 combines with J gene TRBJ2-5; D might be TRBD2 (7 bases). The germline CDR1 and CDR2 sequences are MNHNS and SASEGT. CDR3 size: 14 residues. Trimming cost V 4 bases and J 4 bases, with 13 bases left between them. CDR3 sequence (DNA): TGTGCCAGCAGTGGAGGGGGGGGGAGAGAGACCCAGTACTTC. Its protein is CASSGGGGRETQYF.

This clone was counted at least ten times. V gene TRBV2 combines with J gene TRBJ1-2, with 7 bases fitting TRBD1. Looked up from germline, CDR1 is SNHLY and CDR2 is FYNNEI. The CDR3 is 13 amino acids. V lost 6 bases to trimming and J lost 1 base; unmatched junction nucleotides: 2. This CDR3 reads CASSRDSNYGYTF. CDR3 nucleotide sequence: TGTGCCAGCAGCCGGGACAGTAACTATGGCTACACCTTC.